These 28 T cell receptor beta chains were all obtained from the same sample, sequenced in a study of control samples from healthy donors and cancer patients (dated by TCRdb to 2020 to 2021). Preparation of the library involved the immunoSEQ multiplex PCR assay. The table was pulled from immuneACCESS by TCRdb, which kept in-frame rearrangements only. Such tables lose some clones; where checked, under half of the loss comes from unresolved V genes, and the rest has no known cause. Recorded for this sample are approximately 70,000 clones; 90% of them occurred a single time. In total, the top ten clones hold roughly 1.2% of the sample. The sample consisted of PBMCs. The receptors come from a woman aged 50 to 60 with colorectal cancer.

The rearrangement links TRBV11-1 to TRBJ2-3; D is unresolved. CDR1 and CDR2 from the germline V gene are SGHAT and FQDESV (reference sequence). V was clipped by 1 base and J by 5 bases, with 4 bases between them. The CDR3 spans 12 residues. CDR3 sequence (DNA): TGTGCCAGCAGCTTAGACCGAGATACGCAGTATTTT. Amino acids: CASSLDRDTQYF.

The CDR3, as DNA: TGTGCCATCATGGAGCAGGGTAGTAATGGCTACACCTTC. Translation gives CAIMEQGSNGYTF. The rearrangement joins TRBV10-3 to TRBJ1-2, with a weak D call TRBD1 (5 bases). CDR1 ENHRY and CDR2 SYGVKD come from the germline V gene. V shed 7 bases and J shed 6 bases, with 15 bases lying between them. This CDR3 has 13 residues.

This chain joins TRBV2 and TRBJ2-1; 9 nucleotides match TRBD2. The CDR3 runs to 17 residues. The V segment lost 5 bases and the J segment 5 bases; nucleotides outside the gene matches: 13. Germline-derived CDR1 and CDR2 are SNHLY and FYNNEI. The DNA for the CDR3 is TGTGCCAGCAGTCCGTTGGGACTAGCCGTAGAAGACAATGAGCAGTTCTTC. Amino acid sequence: CASSPLGLAVEDNEQFF. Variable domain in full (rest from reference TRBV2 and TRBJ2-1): EPEVTQTPSHQVTQMGQEVILRCVPISNHLYFYWYRQILGQKVEFLVSFYNNEISEKSEIFDDQFSVERPDGSNFTLKIRSTKLEDSAMYFCASSPLGLAVEDNEQFFGPGTRLTVL.

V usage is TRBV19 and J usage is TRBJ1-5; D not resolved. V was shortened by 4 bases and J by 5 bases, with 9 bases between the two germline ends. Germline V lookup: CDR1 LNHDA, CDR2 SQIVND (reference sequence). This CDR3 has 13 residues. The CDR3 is CASSKSSDQPQHF. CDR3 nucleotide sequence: TGTGCCAGTAGTAAGTCATCTGATCAGCCCCAGCATTTT. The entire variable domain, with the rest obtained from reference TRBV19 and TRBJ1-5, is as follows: DGGITQSPKYLFRKEGQNVTLSCEQNLNHDAMYWYRQDPGQGLRLIYYSQIVNDFQKGDIAEGYSVSREKKESFPLTVTSAQKNPTAFYLCASSKSSDQPQHFGDGTRLSIL.

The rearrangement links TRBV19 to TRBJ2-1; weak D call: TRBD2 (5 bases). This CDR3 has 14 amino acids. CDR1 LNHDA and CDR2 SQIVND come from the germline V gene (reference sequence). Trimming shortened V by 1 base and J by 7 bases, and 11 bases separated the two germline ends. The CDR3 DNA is TGTGCCAGTAGTATAGGAGGGAGTAGGAATGAGCAGTTCTTC. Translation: CASSIGGSRNEQFF.

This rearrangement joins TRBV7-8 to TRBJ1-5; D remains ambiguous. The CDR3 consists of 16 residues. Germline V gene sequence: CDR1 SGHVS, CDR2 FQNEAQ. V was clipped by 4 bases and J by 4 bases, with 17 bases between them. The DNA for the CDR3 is TGTGCCAGCAGCTCAGAAGCTCGGAGGGAAAATCAGCCCCAGCATTTT. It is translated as CASSSEARRENQPQHF.

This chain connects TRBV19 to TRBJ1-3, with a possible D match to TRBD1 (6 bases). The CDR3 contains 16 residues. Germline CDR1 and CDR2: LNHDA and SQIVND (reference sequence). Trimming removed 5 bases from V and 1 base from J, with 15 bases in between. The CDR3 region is CASSLLQGSSGNTIYF. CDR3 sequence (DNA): TGTGCCAGTAGTTTATTACAGGGCTCGTCTGGAAACACCATATATTTT.

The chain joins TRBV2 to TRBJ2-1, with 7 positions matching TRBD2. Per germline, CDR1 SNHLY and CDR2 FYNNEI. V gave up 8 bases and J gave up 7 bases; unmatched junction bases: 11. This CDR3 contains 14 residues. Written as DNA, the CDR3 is TGTGCCAGCGTTGGGCTAGCGGAGGGGAATGAGCAGTTCTTC. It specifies CASVGLAEGNEQFF.

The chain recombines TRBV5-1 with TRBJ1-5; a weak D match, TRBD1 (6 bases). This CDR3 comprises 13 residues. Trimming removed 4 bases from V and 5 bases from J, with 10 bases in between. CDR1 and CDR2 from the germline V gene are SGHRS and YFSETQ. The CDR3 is CASSRDTDQPQHF. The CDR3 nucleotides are TGCGCCAGCAGCCGGGACACGGATCAGCCCCAGCATTTT.

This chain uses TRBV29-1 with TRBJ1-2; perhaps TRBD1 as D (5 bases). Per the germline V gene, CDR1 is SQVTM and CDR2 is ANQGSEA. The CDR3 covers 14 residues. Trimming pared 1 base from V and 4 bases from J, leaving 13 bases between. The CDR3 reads CSVEGTPQGYGYTF. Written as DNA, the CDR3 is TGCAGCGTTGAAGGAACCCCGCAGGGCTATGGCTACACCTTC. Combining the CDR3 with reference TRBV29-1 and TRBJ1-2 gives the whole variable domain SAVISQKPSRDICQRGTSLTIQCQVDSQVTMMFWYRQQPGQSLTLIATANQGSEATYESGFVIDKFPISRPNLTFSTLTVSNMSPEDSSIYLCSVEGTPQGYGYTFGSGTRLTVV.

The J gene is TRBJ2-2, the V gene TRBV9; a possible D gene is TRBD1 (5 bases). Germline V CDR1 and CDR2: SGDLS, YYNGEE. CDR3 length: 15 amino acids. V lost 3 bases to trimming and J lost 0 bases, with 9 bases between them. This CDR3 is CASSDWGANTGELFF. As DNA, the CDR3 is TGTGCCAGCAGCGACTGGGGCGCGAACACCGGGGAGCTGTTTTTT.

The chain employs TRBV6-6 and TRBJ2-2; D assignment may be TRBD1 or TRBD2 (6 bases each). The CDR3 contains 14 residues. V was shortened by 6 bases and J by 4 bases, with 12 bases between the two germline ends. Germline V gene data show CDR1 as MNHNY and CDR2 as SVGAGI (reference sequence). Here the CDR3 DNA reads TGTGCCAGCAGCATCAGGGGAGGCACCGGGGAGCTGTTTTTT. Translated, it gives CASSIRGGTGELFF.

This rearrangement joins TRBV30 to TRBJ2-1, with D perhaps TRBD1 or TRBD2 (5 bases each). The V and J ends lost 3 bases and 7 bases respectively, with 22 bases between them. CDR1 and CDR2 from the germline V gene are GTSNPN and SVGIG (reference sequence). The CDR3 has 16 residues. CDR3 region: CAWSAKGTAGVNEQFF. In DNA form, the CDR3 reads TGTGCCTGGAGCGCGAAAGGGACGGCCGGGGTAAATGAGCAGTTCTTC.

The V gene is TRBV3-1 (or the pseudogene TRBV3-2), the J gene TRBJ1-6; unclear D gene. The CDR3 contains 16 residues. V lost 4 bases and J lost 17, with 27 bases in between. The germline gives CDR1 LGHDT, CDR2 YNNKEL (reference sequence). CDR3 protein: CASSLQNPSLSSGVHF. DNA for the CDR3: TGTGCCAGCAGCCTTCAGAACCCTTCCTTATCTTCTGGTGTCCACTTT.

The CDR3 protein is CASSFYGGDRNYGYTF. Written as DNA, the CDR3 is TGTGCCAGCAGTTTTTATGGCGGGGACAGGAACTATGGCTACACCTTC. The V and J genes are TRBV28 and TRBJ1-2; TRBD1 matches at 8 bases. CDR3 size: 16 residues. Germline values: CDR1 MDHEN, CDR2 SYDVKM. Trimming removed 3 bases from V and 2 bases from J; junction bases left unmatched: 8.

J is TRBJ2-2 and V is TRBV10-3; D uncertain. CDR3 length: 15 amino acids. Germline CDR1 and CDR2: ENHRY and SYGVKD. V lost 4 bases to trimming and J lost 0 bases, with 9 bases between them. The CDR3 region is CAISVATPNTGELFF. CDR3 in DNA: TGTGCCATCAGTGTGGCGACCCCGAACACCGGGGAGCTGTTTTTT.

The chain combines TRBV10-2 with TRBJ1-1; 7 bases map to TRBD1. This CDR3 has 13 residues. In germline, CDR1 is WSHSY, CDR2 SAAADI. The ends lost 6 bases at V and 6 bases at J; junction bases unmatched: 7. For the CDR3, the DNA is TGCGCCAGCAGGGTTAACAGGGGCGCTGAAGCTTTCTTT. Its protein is CASRVNRGAEAFF.

The CDR3 sequence is CASSPPLAGPYEQYF. Here the CDR3 DNA reads TGTGCCAGCAGCCCCCCTCTAGCGGGACCCTACGAGCAGTACTTC. The chain carries TRBV6-5 and TRBJ2-7; 9 bases agree with TRBD2. The germline gives CDR1 MNHEY, CDR2 SVGAGI. V gave up 6 bases and J gave up 2 bases; unmatched junction bases: 8. This CDR3 spans 15 amino acids.

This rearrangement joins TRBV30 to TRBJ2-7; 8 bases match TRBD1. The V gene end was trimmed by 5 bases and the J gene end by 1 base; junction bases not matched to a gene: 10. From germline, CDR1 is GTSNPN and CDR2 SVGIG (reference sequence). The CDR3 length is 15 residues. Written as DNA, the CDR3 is TGTGCCTGGGGGATTGGGACAGGCCGTTCCTACGAGCAGTACTTC. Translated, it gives CAWGIGTGRSYEQYF. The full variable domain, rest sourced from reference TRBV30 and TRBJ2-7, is SQTIHQWPATLVQPVGSPLSLECTVEGTSNPNLYWYRQAAGRGLQLLFYSVGIGQISSEVPQNLSASRPQDRQFILSSKKLLLSDSGFYLCAWGIGTGRSYEQYFGPGTRLTVT.

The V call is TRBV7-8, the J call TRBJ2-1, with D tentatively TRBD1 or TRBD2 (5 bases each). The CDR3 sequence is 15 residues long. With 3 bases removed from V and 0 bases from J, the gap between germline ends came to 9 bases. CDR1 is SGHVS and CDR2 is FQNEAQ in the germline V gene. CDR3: CASSFKGSSYNEQFF. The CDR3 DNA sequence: TGTGCCAGCAGCTTCAAGGGGAGCTCCTACAATGAGCAGTTCTTC. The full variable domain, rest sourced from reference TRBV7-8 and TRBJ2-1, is GAGVSQSPRYKVAKRGQDVALRCDPISGHVSLFWYQQALGQGPEFLTYFQNEAQLDKSGLPSDRFFAERPEGSVSTLKIQRTQQEDSAVYLCASSFKGSSYNEQFFGPGTRLTVL.

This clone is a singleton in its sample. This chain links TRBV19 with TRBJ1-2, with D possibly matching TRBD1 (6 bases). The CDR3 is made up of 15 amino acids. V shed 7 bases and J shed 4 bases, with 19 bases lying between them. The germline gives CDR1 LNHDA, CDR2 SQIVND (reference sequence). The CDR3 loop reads CASTPRRGPSYGYTF. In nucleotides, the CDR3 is TGTGCCAGTACTCCCCGTCGGGGGCCGAGCTATGGCTACACCTTC.

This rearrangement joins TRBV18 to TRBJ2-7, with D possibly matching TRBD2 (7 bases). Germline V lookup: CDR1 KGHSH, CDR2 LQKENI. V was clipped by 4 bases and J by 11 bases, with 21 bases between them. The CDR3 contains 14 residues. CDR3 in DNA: TGTGCCAGCTCACGAGGGGGGGGAAGCACGACGGAGTACTTC. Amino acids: CASSRGGGSTTEYF.

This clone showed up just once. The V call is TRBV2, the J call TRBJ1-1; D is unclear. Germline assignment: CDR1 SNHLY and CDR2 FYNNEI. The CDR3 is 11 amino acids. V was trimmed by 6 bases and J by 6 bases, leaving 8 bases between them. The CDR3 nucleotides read TGTGCCAGCAGGGGAAGGGCTGAAGCTTTCTTT. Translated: CASRGRAEAFF.

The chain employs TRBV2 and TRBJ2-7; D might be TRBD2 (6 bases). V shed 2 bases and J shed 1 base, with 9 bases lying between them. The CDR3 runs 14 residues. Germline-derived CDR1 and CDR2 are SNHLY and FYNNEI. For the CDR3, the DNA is TGTGCCAGCAGTGAAAGGGACTTTTCCTACGAGCAGTACTTC. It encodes CASSERDFSYEQYF.

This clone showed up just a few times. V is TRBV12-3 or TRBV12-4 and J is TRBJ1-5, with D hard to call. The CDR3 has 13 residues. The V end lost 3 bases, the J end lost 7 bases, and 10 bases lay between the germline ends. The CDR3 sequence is CASSLTVGQPQHF. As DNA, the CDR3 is TGTGCCAGCAGTTTGACCGTGGGGCAGCCCCAGCATTTT.

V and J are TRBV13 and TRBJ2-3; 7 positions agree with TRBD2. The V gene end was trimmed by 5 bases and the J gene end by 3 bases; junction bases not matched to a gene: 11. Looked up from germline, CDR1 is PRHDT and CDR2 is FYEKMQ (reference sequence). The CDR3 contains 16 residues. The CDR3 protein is CASSTLVAGDTDTQYF. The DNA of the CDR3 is TGTGCCAGCAGCACCCTAGTGGCGGGGGATACAGATACGCAGTATTTT.

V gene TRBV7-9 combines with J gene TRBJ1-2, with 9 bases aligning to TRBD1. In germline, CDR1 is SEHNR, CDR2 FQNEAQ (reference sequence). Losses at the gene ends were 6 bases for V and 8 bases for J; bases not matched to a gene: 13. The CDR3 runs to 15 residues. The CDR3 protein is CASSLRGQGMSGYTF. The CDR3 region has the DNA TGTGCCAGCAGTCTTAGAGGACAGGGGATGAGCGGCTACACCTTC.

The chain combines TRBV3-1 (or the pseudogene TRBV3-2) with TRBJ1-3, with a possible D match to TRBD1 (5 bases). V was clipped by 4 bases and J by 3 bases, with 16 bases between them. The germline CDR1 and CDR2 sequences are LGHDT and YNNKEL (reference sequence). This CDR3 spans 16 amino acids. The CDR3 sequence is CASSPPAWGGGNTIYF. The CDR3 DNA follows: TGTGCCAGCAGCCCGCCCGCCTGGGGGGGTGGAAACACCATATATTTT.